These 21 T cell receptor beta chains came from one sample sequenced in a study of T cell changes during pregnancy in multiple sclerosis. Sequencing was performed with immunoSEQ multiplex PCR; in TCRdb, only in-frame clones are kept and a portion is missing. Here the sample spans 30,000 to 45,000 clones, around 91% being singletons. The input for sequencing was CD4+ T cells from peripheral blood mononuclear cells, taken in the second trimester of pregnancy. These receptors originate from a female donor in good health, enrolled as a control in a pregnancy study.

This chain connects TRBV7-2 to TRBJ1-2; D possibly corresponds to TRBD1 (5 bases). Germline CDR1 is SGHTA and CDR2 is FQGNSA. The CDR3 totals 16 residues. The V end was cut by 3 bases, the J end by 4 bases, with 18 bases between. The CDR3 region is CASSLRRQGRAYGYTF. CDR3 nucleotides: TGTGCCAGCAGCTTGAGGCGGCAGGGAAGGGCCTATGGCTACACCTTC.

This chain links TRBV30 with TRBJ1-2; D remains unclear. Trimming removed 0 bases from V and 2 bases from J, with 7 bases in between. CDR3 length: 13 residues. Looked up from germline, CDR1 is GTSNPN and CDR2 is SVGIG (reference sequence). CDR3 sequence (DNA): TGTGCCTGGAGTGTGGGCAGCAACTATGGCTACACCTTC. Translation gives CAWSVGSNYGYTF.

The chain joins TRBV19 to TRBJ2-5; 8 nucleotides match TRBD1. Germline V lookup: CDR1 LNHDA, CDR2 SQIVND (reference sequence). The CDR3 runs 13 residues. Unmatched junction bases numbered 5, after V lost 6 bases and J lost 5 bases. CDR3 protein: CASSINRGETQYF. DNA of the CDR3: TGTGCCAGTAGCATTAACAGGGGGGAGACCCAGTACTTC.

This sequence joins TRBV5-1 and TRBJ1-5, with a tentative D call TRBD1 (6 bases). The CDR3 has 14 residues. Germline CDR1 reads SGHRS; CDR2 reads YFSETQ. Trimming stripped 2 bases from V and 7 bases from J, with 13 bases between. The CDR3 DNA reads TGCGCCAGCAGCTTTGGGGGCGAAGAGCAGCCCCAGCATTTT. This gives the protein CASSFGGEEQPQHF.

The chain has TRBV19 and TRBJ1-1, with D perhaps TRBD1 (6 bases). Germline V lookup: CDR1 LNHDA, CDR2 SQIVND (reference sequence). The CDR3 is 13 residues long. Trimming took 1 base from V and 6 from J, leaving 9 bases between them. CDR3 in DNA: TGTGCCAGTAGTATAGGGGCAGGGGCTGAAGCTTTCTTT. It is translated as CASSIGAGAEAFF.

The J gene is TRBJ2-3, the V gene TRBV11-2, with TRBD2 as a possible D gene (5 bases). Trimming stripped 1 base from V and 2 bases from J, with 10 bases between. Looked up from germline, CDR1 is SGHAT and CDR2 is FQNNGV. The CDR3 length is 15 residues. CDR3 loop: CASSLASRFTDTQYF. CDR3 nucleotides: TGTGCCAGCAGCTTAGCTAGCCGCTTCACAGATACGCAGTATTTT.

Only a few counts were recorded for this clone. V is TRBV28 and J is TRBJ1-1, with TRBD1 as a possible D gene (6 bases). V gave up 7 bases and J gave up 8 bases, with 14 bases separating them. The CDR3 spans 12 residues. The germline gives CDR1 MDHEN, CDR2 SYDVKM. The CDR3: CASMTGGTEAFF. In DNA, the CDR3 is TGTGCCAGCATGACTGGGGGCACCGAAGCTTTCTTT.

V and J are TRBV6-1 and TRBJ1-4; TRBD1 matches at 7 bases. Looked up from germline, CDR1 is MNHNS and CDR2 is SASEGT. This CDR3 comprises 15 residues. Germline trimming cut 6 bases from V and 0 bases from J; bases unmatched to any gene: 4. The CDR3 DNA reads as TGTGCCAGCAGGGGACAGCAGGCAACTAATGAAAAACTGTTTTTT. Translating gives CASRGQQATNEKLFF.

This chain joins TRBV7-3 and TRBJ1-1; D gene ambiguous. CDR1 SGHTA and CDR2 FQGTGA come from the germline V gene. Trimming pared 5 bases from V and 1 base from J, leaving 11 bases between. CDR3 size: 14 residues. CDR3 bases: TGTGCCAGCAGCAACGATGGGCCGAACACTGAAGCTTTCTTT. Its protein is CASSNDGPNTEAFF.

J is TRBJ1-3 and V is TRBV7-2; D is undetermined. V was shortened by 2 bases and J by 0 bases, with 5 bases between the two germline ends. The CDR3 sequence is 14 residues long. The germline V gene encodes CDR1 SGHTA and CDR2 FQGNSA. The CDR3: CASSLRSSGNTIYF. In nucleotides, the CDR3 is TGTGCCAGCAGCTTACGCAGCTCTGGAAACACCATATATTTT. The variable domain in full, completed from reference TRBV7-2 and TRBJ1-3, reads GAGVSQSPSNKVTEKGKDVELRCDPISGHTALYWYRQSLGQGLEFLIYFQGNSAPDKSGLPSDRFSAERTGGSVSTLTIQRTQQEDSAVYLCASSLRSSGNTIYFGEGSWLTVV.

The J gene is TRBJ1-6, the V gene TRBV7-2; no clear D gene. Trimming removed 5 bases at V and 0 bases at J, with 17 bases between. This CDR3 region has 18 residues. The germline V gene encodes CDR1 SGHTA and CDR2 FQGNSA. The DNA for the CDR3 is TGTGCCAGCAGCCTAGAGGGCCGTGGGAGCTCCTATAATTCACCCCTCCACTTT. Translation: CASSLEGRGSSYNSPLHF.

The V and J genes are TRBV15 and TRBJ1-2; no clear D. The CDR3 length is 12 residues. The V gene's germline CDR1 is LNHNV and CDR2 YYDKDF (reference sequence). Trimming took 3 bases from V and 5 from J, leaving 7 bases between them. CDR3 amino acids: CATSREAYGYTF. CDR3 coding DNA: TGTGCCACCAGCAGGGAGGCTTATGGCTACACCTTC. Variable domain in full (rest from reference TRBV15 and TRBJ1-2): DAMVIQNPRYQVTQFGKPVTLSCSQTLNHNVMYWYQQKSSQAPKLLFHYYDKDFNNEADTPDNFQSRRPNTSFCFLDIRSPGLGDTAMYLCATSREAYGYTFGSGTRLTVV.

The chain links TRBV5-4 to TRBJ2-3, with 14 bases matching TRBD2. In germline, CDR1 is SGHNT, CDR2 YYREEE (reference sequence). The V gene end was trimmed by 5 bases and the J gene end by 3 bases; junction bases not matched to a gene: 5. The CDR3 contains 16 residues. The CDR3 reads CASSSGLAGGTDTQYF. The CDR3 DNA is TGTGCCAGCAGTTCCGGACTAGCGGGGGGAACAGATACGCAGTATTTT.

The chain employs TRBV10-3 and TRBJ2-4, with a tentative D call TRBD1 (5 bases). The CDR3 has 15 amino acids. Germline values: CDR1 ENHRY, CDR2 SYGVKD. Trimming removed 2 bases from V and 0 bases from J, with 8 bases in between. The CDR3 here is CAISEGRVAKNIQYF. The CDR3 nucleotides are TGTGCCATCAGTGAGGGCAGGGTAGCCAAAAACATTCAGTACTTC.

V usage is TRBV28 and J usage is TRBJ2-2, with a weak D call TRBD1 (5 bases). The germline gives CDR1 MDHEN, CDR2 SYDVKM. V was shortened by 6 bases and J by 7 bases, with 15 bases between the two germline ends. The CDR3 covers 14 residues. The chain's CDR3 is CASRWTQMGGELFF. CDR3 coding DNA: TGTGCCAGCAGGTGGACACAGATGGGCGGGGAGCTGTTTTTT.

This sequence joins TRBV19 and TRBJ2-3; D not resolved. The CDR3 is made up of 13 amino acids. Deletions cut 5 bases from V and 0 bases from J, with 6 bases between. Germline V gene data show CDR1 as LNHDA and CDR2 as SQIVND (reference sequence). CDR3 coding DNA: TGTGCCAGTAGTCCCCCTAGCACAGATACGCAGTATTTT. It codes for CASSPPSTDTQYF.

The CDR3 region has the DNA TGTGCCACCAGCAGAGGAGGCGGTGGGAATCAGCCCCAGCATTTT. This sequence encodes CATSRGGGGNQPQHF. The chain has TRBV15 and TRBJ1-5; D gene ambiguous. Germline CDR1 LNHNV, CDR2 YYDKDF (reference sequence). V dropped 1 base and J dropped 4 bases, with 11 bases sitting between them. CDR3 length: 15 residues.

The rearrangement uses TRBV28 and TRBJ1-2; 8 bases are a match to TRBD1. V was clipped by 6 bases and J by 4 bases; unmatched bases: 7. Germline V gives CDR1 MDHEN, CDR2 SYDVKM. The CDR3 is made up of 14 amino acids. DNA for the CDR3: TGTGCCAGCAGCTACGGGACAGGACCCTATGGCTACACCTTC. Protein product: CASSYGTGPYGYTF.

The V call is TRBV7-8, the J call TRBJ2-1; 8 bases are a match to TRBD1. The junction had 15 bases not matched to a gene; V was cut back by 5 bases and J by 6 bases. Per the germline V gene, CDR1 is SGHVS and CDR2 is FQNEAQ. The CDR3 sequence is 17 residues long. The chain's CDR3 is CASSPRTGMGSGNEQFF. CDR3 sequence (DNA): TGTGCCAGCAGCCCTCGGACAGGGATGGGTTCGGGCAATGAGCAGTTCTTC.

This chain connects TRBV5-1 to TRBJ2-1, with 11 bases fitting TRBD2. CDR1 is SGHRS and CDR2 is YFSETQ in the germline V gene. V dropped 1 base and J dropped 8; count of bases not matched to a gene: 5. This CDR3 comprises 15 residues. The CDR3 sequence is CASSLPSGGRDEQFF. CDR3 nucleotide sequence: TGCGCCAGCAGCTTGCCTAGCGGGGGGAGGGATGAGCAGTTCTTC.

The chain uses TRBV14 and TRBJ2-7; 9 nucleotides match TRBD1. The CDR3 contains 16 residues. V lost 4 bases, J lost 6 bases, and 13 bases stayed unmatched. CDR1 SGHDN and CDR2 FVKESK come from the germline V gene. CDR3 sequence reads: CASSPLPGQGPSEQYF. In DNA, the CDR3 is TGTGCCAGCAGCCCCCTACCGGGACAGGGCCCCTCCGAGCAGTACTTC.